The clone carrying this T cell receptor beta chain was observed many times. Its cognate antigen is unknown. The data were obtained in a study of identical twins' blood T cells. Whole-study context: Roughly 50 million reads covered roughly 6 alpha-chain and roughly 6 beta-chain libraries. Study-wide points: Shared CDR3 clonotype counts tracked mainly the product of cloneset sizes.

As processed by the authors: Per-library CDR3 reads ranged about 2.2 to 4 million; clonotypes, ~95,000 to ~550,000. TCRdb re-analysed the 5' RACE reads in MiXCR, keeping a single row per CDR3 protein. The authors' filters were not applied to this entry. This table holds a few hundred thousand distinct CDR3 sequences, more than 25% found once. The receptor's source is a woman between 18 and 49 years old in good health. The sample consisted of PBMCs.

The CDR3 sequence is CSAAPQGDTEAFF. The CDR3 DNA reads TGCAGTGCCGCTCCTCAGGGAGACACTGAAGCTTTCTTT. The chain links TRBV20-1 to TRBJ1-1; possibly TRBD1 for D (5 bases). The CDR3 loop spans 13 amino acids. Germline V gene data show CDR1 as DFQATT and CDR2 as SNEGSKA (reference sequence). V was trimmed by 6 bases and J by 3 bases, leaving 14 bases between them.